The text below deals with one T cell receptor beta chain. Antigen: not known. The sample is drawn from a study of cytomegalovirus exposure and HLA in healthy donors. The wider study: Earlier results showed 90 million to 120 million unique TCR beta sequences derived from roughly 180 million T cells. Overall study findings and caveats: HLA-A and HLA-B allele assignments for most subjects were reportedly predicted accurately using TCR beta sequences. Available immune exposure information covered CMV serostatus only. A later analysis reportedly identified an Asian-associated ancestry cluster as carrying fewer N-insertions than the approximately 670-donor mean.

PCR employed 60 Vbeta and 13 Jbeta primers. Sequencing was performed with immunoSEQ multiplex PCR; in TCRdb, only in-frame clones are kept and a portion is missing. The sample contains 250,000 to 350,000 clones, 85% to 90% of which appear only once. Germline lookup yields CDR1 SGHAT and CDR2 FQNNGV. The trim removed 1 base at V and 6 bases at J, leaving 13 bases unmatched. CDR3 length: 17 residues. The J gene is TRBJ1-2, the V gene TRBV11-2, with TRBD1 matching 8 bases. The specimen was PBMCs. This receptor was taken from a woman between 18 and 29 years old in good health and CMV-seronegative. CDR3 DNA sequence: TGTGCCAGCAGCTTAGTTAATAGGAGACAGGGGTCAAATGGCTACACCTTC. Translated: CASSLVNRRQGSNGYTF.